This record looks at one T cell receptor beta chain sequence and its context. Its matching antigen is unknown. Reverse transcription of roughly 0.5 to 1 ug RNA was carried out with random hexamers. TCR beta CDR3 was amplified by immunoSEQ multiplex PCR. This amplification extended across 54 Vbeta and 13 Jbeta segments. TCRdb independently ran MiXCR on the immunoSEQ multiplex PCR reads; one entry per CDR3 protein. The table has fewer than 350,000 distinct CDR3 sequences, about 91% seen once; the top ten hold 0.065%. CD8+ and CD4+ T cells from blood underwent TCR beta sequencing, which was carried out in a high-throughput format. This record comes from a study of CD8 T cells in Susac syndrome. This CDR3 has 13 residues. Trimming stripped 3 bases from V and 2 bases from J, with 7 bases between. Germline lookup yields CDR1 SGHDT and CDR2 YYEEEE. Regarding the study as a whole: The study recognized that its TCR sequencing and HLA analysis covered a relatively small number of individuals.

The chain joins TRBV5-6 to TRBJ2-3, with unresolved D. The sample was CD4+ T cells from PBMCs. The TCR was taken from a human donor with multiple sclerosis. This chain's CDR3 is CASSWAHTDTQYF. The DNA for the CDR3 is TGTGCCAGCAGCTGGGCCCACACAGATACGCAGTATTTT.